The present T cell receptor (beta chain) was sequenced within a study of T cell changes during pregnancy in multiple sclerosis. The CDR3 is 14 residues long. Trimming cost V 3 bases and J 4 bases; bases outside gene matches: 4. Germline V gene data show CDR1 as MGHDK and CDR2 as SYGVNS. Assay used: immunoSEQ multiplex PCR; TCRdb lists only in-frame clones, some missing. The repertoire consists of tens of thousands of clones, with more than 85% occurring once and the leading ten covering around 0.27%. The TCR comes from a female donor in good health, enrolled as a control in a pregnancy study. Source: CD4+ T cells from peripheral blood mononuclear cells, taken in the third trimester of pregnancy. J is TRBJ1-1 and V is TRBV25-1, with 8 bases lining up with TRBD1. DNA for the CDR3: TGTGCCAGCAGTGACCTCGACAGGGGCACTGAAGCTTTCTTT. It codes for CASSDLDRGTEAFF.